One sample yielded the 29 T cell receptor beta chains listed below, sequenced in a study of T-cell reconstitution after alpha-beta-depleted transplantation in children. It was with unique molecular identifiers that the TCRbeta library was prepared. Using its own MiXCR run on the PCR reads, TCRdb lists one record per CDR3 protein. Of about 360,000 distinct CDR3 sequences detected, 10% to 15% appear once; the ten largest clones hold 3.5% to 4.5%. This sample comprised PBMCs, obtained from the stem cell graft. These receptors all come from a human donor who donated a stem cell graft to a child with Fanconi anemia.

The chain links TRBV4-3 to TRBJ1-2; 7 nucleotides match TRBD1. The germline CDR1 and CDR2 sequences are LGHNA and YSLEER. V dropped 5 bases and J dropped 3; count of bases not matched to a gene: 9. The CDR3 length is 15 residues. The CDR3 DNA reads TGCGCCAGCAGCTCGACCGGGACAGACCACTATGGCTACACCTTC. Its protein product is CASSSTGTDHYGYTF.

This clonotype was found many times. This chain joins TRBV5-1 and TRBJ1-6; D unresolved. Germline V gene sequence: CDR1 SGHRS, CDR2 YFSETQ. The CDR3 is 15 residues long. Trimming took off 1 base at V and 9 bases at J, with 14 bases between the two ends. CDR3 region: CASSLTGPIVSPLHF. The CDR3 coding sequence is TGCGCCAGCAGCTTGACCGGGCCAATTGTTTCACCCCTCCACTTT.

This clonotype came up many times. The chain uses TRBV4-3 and TRBJ2-5; perhaps TRBD2 as D (6 bases). Trimming removed 2 bases at V and 4 bases at J, with 14 bases between. Germline V lookup: CDR1 LGHNA, CDR2 YSLEER. The CDR3 extends over 15 amino acids. Written as DNA, the CDR3 is TGCGCCAGCAGCCAACTTCCGGGAGAAGGAGAGACCCAGTACTTC. This codes for CASSQLPGEGETQYF.

V is TRBV6-2 or TRBV6-3 and J is TRBJ2-1; TRBD2 matches at 11 bases. Trimming removed 6 bases from V and 5 bases from J; junction bases left unmatched: 3. Per germline, CDR1 MNHEY and CDR2 SVGEGT. CDR3 length: 14 residues. The CDR3 protein is CASRGLAVNNEQFF. DNA for the CDR3: TGTGCCAGCAGGGGACTAGCGGTTAACAATGAGCAGTTCTTC.

This clonotype showed up just a few times. This chain links TRBV7-8 with TRBJ1-1, with D tentatively TRBD1 (5 bases). With 8 bases removed from V and 13 bases from J, the gap between germline ends came to 17 bases. There are 11 residues in the CDR3. The germline V gene has CDR1 SGHVS and CDR2 FQNEAQ. Here the CDR3 reads CASGWGGSIFF. The CDR3, as DNA: TGTGCCAGCGGTTGGGGGGGATCAATTTTCTTT.

This chain links TRBV4-2 with TRBJ1-1; unclear D gene. CDR1 LGHNA and CDR2 YNFKEQ come from the germline V gene. CDR3 length: 16 residues. V dropped 1 base and J dropped 1 base, with 13 bases sitting between them. CDR3 loop: CASSQVVHGANTEAFF. CDR3 DNA sequence: TGTGCCAGCAGCCAAGTAGTCCACGGAGCGAACACTGAAGCTTTCTTT.

This clonotype has just a few counts. V gene TRBV29-1 combines with J gene TRBJ2-1; 10 nucleotides agree with TRBD2. Germline V CDR1 and CDR2: SQVTM, ANQGSEA. V dropped 3 bases and J dropped 15; count of bases not matched to a gene: 5. The CDR3 covers 11 residues. DNA of the CDR3: TGCAGCGTTGATCAGCGGGGGGGCCGGTTCTTC. Translating it yields CSVDQRGGRFF.

V is TRBV25-1 and J is TRBJ2-4; D is undetermined. There are 14 residues in the CDR3. The V gene lost 4 bases and the J gene lost 1 base, with 8 bases spanning the gap. CDR1 is MGHDK and CDR2 is SYGVNS in the germline V gene. The CDR3: CASSGFGAKNIQYF. The CDR3 DNA reads as TGTGCCAGCAGTGGGTTCGGGGCCAAAAACATTCAGTACTTC.

The chain uses TRBV2 and TRBJ1-5; D is uncertain. Germline V CDR1 and CDR2: SNHLY, FYNNEI. V was pared by 3 bases and J by 5 bases, with 5 bases between. The length of the CDR3 is 12 residues. The CDR3 spells CASSDRYQPQHF. Here the CDR3 DNA reads TGTGCCAGCAGTGATAGATATCAGCCCCAGCATTTT. Full variable domain (missing parts from reference TRBV2 and TRBJ1-5): EPEVTQTPSHQVTQMGQEVILRCVPISNHLYFYWYRQILGQKVEFLVSFYNNEISEKSEIFDDQFSVERPDGSNFTLKIRSTKLEDSAMYFCASSDRYQPQHFGDGTRLSIL.

This clonotype appeared a few times. The V gene is TRBV7-6, the J gene TRBJ2-3; 8 nucleotides line up with TRBD2. J was trimmed by 4 bases and V by 3 bases; bases with no gene match: 6. Germline CDR1 SGHVS, CDR2 FNYEAQ. The CDR3 runs to 15 residues. The CDR3 DNA reads as TGTGCCAGCAGCTTCCTCGGGGGGGCGGCAGATACGCAGTATTTT. Translated, it gives CASSFLGGAADTQYF.

The sample holds a few counts of this clonotype. V and J are TRBV15 and TRBJ1-5, with D unclear. Looked up from germline, CDR1 is LNHNV and CDR2 is YYDKDF (reference sequence). V was shortened by 3 bases and J by 6 bases, with 18 bases between the two germline ends. The CDR3 is 16 amino acids. The CDR3 protein is CATSSPQSRDRQPQHF. The CDR3 DNA is TGTGCCACCAGCAGTCCACAGTCTCGCGACCGTCAGCCCCAGCATTTT.

This clonotype was counted between two and nine times. V is TRBV3-1 and J is TRBJ2-1; 9 bases align to TRBD2. The ends lost 1 base at V and 8 bases at J; junction bases unmatched: 15. The CDR3 totals 18 residues. Per germline, CDR1 LGHDT and CDR2 YNNKEL (reference sequence). Written as DNA, the CDR3 is TGTGCCAGCAGCCAAGCTCGGGCGGGGGGGAATGGTGGGGATGAGCAGTTCTTC. This gives the protein CASSQARAGGNGGDEQFF.

The V gene is TRBV29-1, the J gene TRBJ2-5; 11 bases fit TRBD1. CDR1 and CDR2 (germline): SQVTM, ANQGSEA. V gave up 6 bases and J gave up 4 bases; unmatched junction bases: 4. The CDR3 is 13 residues long. CDR3 coding DNA: TGCAGCGTGCGGACAGGGGGCTTAGAGACCCAGTACTTC. Residues: CSVRTGGLETQYF.

This clonotype was recorded a few times. The chain links TRBV4-3 to TRBJ1-2; D remains ambiguous. V was pared by 0 bases and J by 2 bases, with 7 bases between. The CDR3 is 14 amino acids. Germline V gives CDR1 LGHNA, CDR2 YSLEER. The CDR3 nucleotides read TGCGCCAGCAGCCAAGACGGCAGGAACTATGGCTACACCTTC. This encodes CASSQDGRNYGYTF.

This clonotype was picked up many times. The V gene is TRBV5-1, the J gene TRBJ2-1; 9 positions agree with TRBD1. The J segment lost 5 bases and the V segment lost 0 bases, leaving 0 bases of the junction unmatched. The CDR3 covers 14 residues. Germline V gives CDR1 SGHRS, CDR2 YFSETQ. CDR3 nucleotide sequence: TGCGCCAGCAGCTTGGACAGGGGGCACAATGAGCAGTTCTTC. Amino acid sequence: CASSLDRGHNEQFF.

This clonotype was counted many times. The rearrangement links TRBV28 to TRBJ2-1, with D possibly being TRBD1 (6 bases). V gave up 2 bases and J gave up 5 bases, with 10 bases separating them. This CDR3 has 14 amino acids. From germline, CDR1 is MDHEN and CDR2 SYDVKM. Here the CDR3 reads CASSLDPGDNEQFF. The DNA for the CDR3 is TGTGCCAGCAGTTTAGATCCAGGGGACAATGAGCAGTTCTTC. Complete variable domain (other parts from reference TRBV28 and TRBJ2-1): DVKVTQSSRYLVKRTGEKVFLECVQDMDHENMFWYRQDPGLGLRLIYFSYDVKMKEKGDIPEGYSVSREKKERFSLILESASTNQTSMYLCASSLDPGDNEQFFGPGTRLTVL.

This chain connects TRBV29-1 to TRBJ1-1, with a possible D match to TRBD1 (6 bases). The germline CDR1 and CDR2 sequences are SQVTM and ANQGSEA. The V end lost 7 bases, the J end lost 4 bases, and 19 bases lay between the germline ends. The CDR3 contains 14 residues. The CDR3 reads CSAGPTGRGTEAFF. DNA of the CDR3: TGCAGCGCCGGACCCACAGGGCGGGGCACTGAAGCTTTCTTT. Filled out from reference TRBV29-1 and TRBJ1-1, the complete variable domain reads SAVISQKPSRDICQRGTSLTIQCQVDSQVTMMFWYRQQPGQSLTLIATANQGSEATYESGFVIDKFPISRPNLTFSTLTVSNMSPEDSSIYLCSAGPTGRGTEAFFGQGTRLTVV.

This clonotype has at least ten counts. This rearrangement joins TRBV7-2 to TRBJ2-3; 8 bases match TRBD2. V trimming: 0 bases; J trimming: 1 base; junction bases outside the gene matches: 3. Germline CDR1 is SGHTA and CDR2 is FQGNSA. This CDR3 has 16 amino acids. As DNA, the CDR3 is TGTGCCAGCAGCTTAGCGCTTAGCGGGGGCACAGATACGCAGTATTTT. Protein product: CASSLALSGGTDTQYF.

This clonotype came up a few times. The chain employs TRBV18 and TRBJ1-3, with D unclear. This CDR3 spans 15 amino acids. Germline V gives CDR1 KGHSH, CDR2 LQKENI. V was cut by 0 bases and J by 4 bases, with 10 bases left in between. Here the CDR3 DNA reads TGTGCCAGCTCACCACCTGTTCCAAGCGGAAACACCATATATTTT. This gives the protein CASSPPVPSGNTIYF.

This clonotype appeared many times. This rearrangement joins TRBV5-1 to TRBJ1-6, with no clear D. The CDR3 is 13 amino acids. Germline assignment: CDR1 SGHRS and CDR2 YFSETQ. Trimming pared 0 bases from V and 9 bases from J, leaving 7 bases between. The CDR3 here is CASSLVLGSPLHF. CDR3 coding DNA: TGCGCCAGCAGCTTGGTCTTAGGTTCACCCCTCCACTTT.

Many counts were recorded for this clonotype. This chain uses TRBV7-9 with TRBJ2-1; 13 bases match TRBD2. CDR1 and CDR2 from the germline V gene are SEHNR and FQNEAQ (reference sequence). This CDR3 is 17 amino acids long. The J segment lost 8 bases and the V segment lost 4 bases, leaving 11 bases of the junction unmatched. The CDR3 DNA follows: TGTGCCAGCAGCTCGCCAACTAGCGGGGGGGCCGGATATGAGCAGTTCTTC. Protein product: CASSSPTSGGAGYEQFF.

This clonotype was seen a few times. This chain joins TRBV5-1 and TRBJ1-2; no firm D call. The CDR3 sequence is 14 residues long. CDR1 and CDR2 from the germline V gene are SGHRS and YFSETQ. The V end was cut by 0 bases, the J end by 0 bases, with 6 bases between. The chain's CDR3 is CASSLGSTNYGYTF. CDR3 sequence (DNA): TGCGCCAGCAGCTTGGGGAGTACTAACTATGGCTACACCTTC.

This clonotype came up a few times. The CDR3 region is CASSAQGFTGELFF. The DNA of the CDR3 is TGTGCCAGCAGTGCTCAGGGTTTCACCGGGGAGCTGTTTTTT. The genes are TRBV12-3 or TRBV12-4 and TRBJ2-2, with D tentatively TRBD1 (5 bases). The CDR3 runs 14 residues. V was trimmed by 5 bases and J by 4 bases, leaving 11 bases between them.

This clonotype occurred many times. V and J are TRBV4-1 and TRBJ1-2, with 7 bases lining up with TRBD1. The CDR3 is made up of 13 amino acids. Germline CDR1 is MGHRA and CDR2 is YSYEKL. The CDR3 sequence: CASTGEDGYGYTF. The CDR3, as DNA: TGCGCTTCAACAGGGGAGGATGGCTATGGCTACACCTTC.

The V and J genes are TRBV20-1 and TRBJ2-2; D possibly corresponds to TRBD1 (6 bases). V lost 3 bases and J lost 6, with 14 bases in between. This CDR3 spans 14 amino acids. The germline CDR1 and CDR2 sequences are DFQATT and SNEGSKA (reference sequence). The CDR3 is CSASGQLVAGELFF. Here the CDR3 DNA reads TGCAGTGCTAGTGGACAGCTCGTGGCCGGGGAGCTGTTTTTT.

V is TRBV12-3 or TRBV12-4 and J is TRBJ1-5, with D unresolved. V lost 3 bases and J 5 bases, leaving 11 bases between the germline ends. This CDR3 contains 14 residues. The CDR3 sequence: CASSLKGGDQPQHF. CDR3 DNA: TGTGCCAGCAGTTTGAAGGGCGGAGATCAGCCCCAGCATTTT.

This clonotype was found a few times. The rearrangement links TRBV20-1 to TRBJ2-5; D could derive from TRBD1 or TRBD2 (7 bases each). V shed 6 bases and J shed 6 bases, with 14 bases lying between them. The germline gives CDR1 DFQATT, CDR2 SNEGSKA (reference sequence). The CDR3 sequence is 12 residues long. DNA of the CDR3: TGCAGTGCCGCAGGGGGGGCTCAGACCCAGTACTTC. This sequence encodes CSAAGGAQTQYF.

There are a few counts of this clonotype. The J gene is TRBJ2-3, the V gene TRBV2; 8 nucleotides line up with TRBD1. Germline trimming cut 6 bases from V and 0 bases from J; bases unmatched to any gene: 8. In germline, CDR1 is SNHLY, CDR2 FYNNEI. The CDR3 loop spans 16 amino acids. The CDR3 sequence: CASSADRGLSTDTQYF. The CDR3, as DNA: TGTGCCAGCAGCGCCGACAGGGGCCTCAGCACAGATACGCAGTATTTT.

This clonotype appeared a few times. The rearrangement links TRBV29-1 to TRBJ1-2; possible D gene TRBD1, 5 bases. Germline V gene sequence: CDR1 SQVTM, CDR2 ANQGSEA. The CDR3 is made up of 15 amino acids. With 6 bases removed from V and 6 bases from J, the gap between germline ends came to 23 bases. The CDR3 DNA reads as TGCAGCGTGGATTCCGAAGGGGTGGGGGAGGATGGCTACACCTTC. It translates to CSVDSEGVGEDGYTF.